These 15 T cell receptor beta chains were all obtained from the same sample, sequenced in a study of technical replicates of blood from several donors. Generated by immunoSEQ multiplex PCR, the TCRdb table keeps only in-frame clones and is missing some. In the table there are some 48,000 clones, roughly 90% of which are singletons. The sequenced sample was PBMCs. Every receptor here comes from a human donor in good health. Some clones in this sample may be carry-over from other donors' samples.

The J gene is TRBJ2-2, the V gene TRBV5-1, with TRBD2 identical over 9 bases. The V gene end was trimmed by 2 bases and the J gene end by 1 base; junction bases not matched to a gene: 0. The CDR3 spans 15 residues. Germline values: CDR1 SGHRS, CDR2 YFSETQ. Here the CDR3 reads CASSFSGRNTGELFF. Written as DNA, the CDR3 is TGCGCCAGCAGCTTTAGCGGGAGGAACACCGGGGAGCTGTTTTTT.

This clone appeared once. V and J are TRBV2 and TRBJ2-1, with D perhaps matching TRBD2 (5 bases). V was pared by 1 base and J by 8 bases, with 15 bases between. Germline V CDR1 and CDR2: SNHLY, FYNNEI. The length of the CDR3 is 15 residues. The DNA for the CDR3 is TGTGCCAGCAGTGAAGTAGGCTCAATCGGGGATGAGCAGTTCTTC. This gives the protein CASSEVGSIGDEQFF. Filled out from reference TRBV2 and TRBJ2-1, the complete variable domain reads EPEVTQTPSHQVTQMGQEVILRCVPISNHLYFYWYRQILGQKVEFLVSFYNNEISEKSEIFDDQFSVERPDGSNFTLKIRSTKLEDSAMYFCASSEVGSIGDEQFFGPGTRLTVL.

The V gene is TRBV4-2, the J gene TRBJ1-6; 11 nucleotides line up with TRBD1. V lost 5 bases and J lost 6; bases outside the gene matches: 3. The CDR3 sequence is 15 residues long. Germline loops: CDR1 LGHNA, CDR2 YNFKEQ. The chain's CDR3 is CASSGQGASNSPLHF. CDR3 sequence (DNA): TGTGCCAGCAGCGGACAGGGGGCGTCTAATTCACCCCTCCACTTT.

This clone appeared a single time. V is TRBV7-2 and J is TRBJ2-2; 14 bases line up with TRBD2. Trimming at V came to 5 bases and at J to 5 bases, leaving 7 bases not matched to a gene. Germline loops: CDR1 SGHTA, CDR2 FQGNSA. This CDR3 has 17 residues. CDR3 in DNA: TGTGCCAGCAGCCCGGGACTAGCGGGAGTGGGTACCGGGGAGCTGTTTTTT. Translating gives CASSPGLAGVGTGELFF.

The chain is built from TRBV18 and TRBJ2-7, with D maybe TRBD1 (6 bases). There are 15 residues in the CDR3. The V gene's germline CDR1 is KGHSH and CDR2 LQKENI. V lost 5 bases and J 2 bases, leaving 16 bases between the germline ends. CDR3 in amino acids: CASSSGQGQTYEQYF. In DNA form, the CDR3 reads TGTGCCAGCTCATCGGGCCAGGGGCAGACCTACGAGCAGTACTTC. Variable domain in full (rest from reference TRBV18 and TRBJ2-7): NAGVMQNPRHLVRRRGQEARLRCSPMKGHSHVYWYRQLPEEGLKFMVYLQKENIIDESGMPKERFSAEFPKEGPSILRIQQVVRGDSAAYFCASSSGQGQTYEQYFGPGTRLTVT.

About this clone: One end of the junction varies from germline; a read error may be responsible. V and J are TRBV9 and TRBJ1-1, with D perhaps matching TRBD1 (6 bases). Germline CDR1 is SGDLS and CDR2 is YYNGEE. The CDR3 has 14 amino acids. This CDR3 is CASSVGTANTETFF. CDR3 nucleotides: TGTGCCAGCAGCGTAGGGACAGCCAACACTGAAACTTTCTTT.

The V gene is TRBV6-1, the J gene TRBJ1-2; D is possibly TRBD1 (5 bases). Per the germline V gene, CDR1 is MNHNS and CDR2 is SASEGT. The CDR3 sequence is 13 residues long. V lost 0 bases and J lost 8, with 10 bases in between. Here the CDR3 DNA reads TGTGCCAGCAGTGAAGCGGGGGGTCTGGGCTACACCTTC. Translation: CASSEAGGLGYTF.

The chain couples TRBV7-9 to TRBJ2-3; TRBD2 matches at 7 bases. The V gene end was trimmed by 4 bases and the J gene end by 4 bases; junction bases not matched to a gene: 5. The CDR3 spans 14 residues. CDR1 is SEHNR, CDR2 FQNEAQ, per germline (reference sequence). The CDR3 nucleotides are TGTGCCAGCAGCTCCGGACTAGTTGCAGATACGCAGTATTTT. The encoded protein is CASSSGLVADTQYF.

The V gene is TRBV29-1, the J gene TRBJ1-4, with TRBD1 identical over 9 bases. Germline-derived CDR1 and CDR2 are SQVTM and ANQGSEA. This CDR3 comprises 13 residues. V shed 4 bases and J 8 bases; nucleotides not matched to a gene: 5. CDR3 amino acids: CSVGGTGLEKLFF. The CDR3 bases are TGCAGCGTTGGGGGGACAGGGTTGGAAAAACTGTTTTTT. The entire variable domain, with the rest obtained from reference TRBV29-1 and TRBJ1-4, is as follows: SAVISQKPSRDICQRGTSLTIQCQVDSQVTMMFWYRQQPGQSLTLIATANQGSEATYESGFVIDKFPISRPNLTFSTLTVSNMSPEDSSIYLCSVGGTGLEKLFFGSGTQLSVL.

The chain combines TRBV10-3 with TRBJ1-1; TRBD1 matches at 8 bases. CDR1 and CDR2 (germline): ENHRY, SYGVKD. Trimming cost V 7 bases and J 4 bases; bases outside gene matches: 2. The CDR3 has 12 amino acids. This CDR3 is CAIKDRVTEAFF. CDR3 in DNA: TGTGCCATCAAGGACAGGGTCACTGAAGCTTTCTTT.

This clone was observed once. The chain employs TRBV7-9 and TRBJ2-7, with 8 positions matching TRBD1. After removal of 4 bases from V and 4 bases from J, the junction contained 9 bases not matched to a gene. Germline V gene data show CDR1 as SEHNR and CDR2 as FQNEAQ (reference sequence). CDR3 length: 15 amino acids. The chain's CDR3 is CASSSLTGVSYEQYF. DNA of the CDR3: TGTGCCAGCAGCTCACTGACAGGGGTATCGTACGAGCAGTACTTC. Full variable domain (outside the CDR3, taken from reference TRBV7-9 and TRBJ2-7): DTGVSQNPRHKITKRGQNVTFRCDPISEHNRLYWYRQTLGQGPEFLTYFQNEAQLEKSRLLSDRFSAERPKGSFSTLEIQRTEQGDSAMYLCASSSLTGVSYEQYFGPGTRLTVT.

The CDR3 region has the DNA TGTGCCAGCAGCCCCCTGACTAGCGGACTTCGCACAGATACGCAGTATTTT. Translated: CASSPLTSGLRTDTQYF. This rearrangement joins TRBV13 to TRBJ2-3, with TRBD2 matching over 9 bases. CDR3 length: 17 amino acids. V shed 5 bases, J shed 1 base, and the junction held 10 bases outside the gene matches. Germline V lookup: CDR1 PRHDT, CDR2 FYEKMQ (reference sequence).

The J gene is TRBJ2-6, the V gene TRBV10-3; no reliable D call. This CDR3 is built from 16 residues. The germline V gene has CDR1 ENHRY and CDR2 SYGVKD. Trimming cost V 3 bases and J 2 bases, with 11 bases left between them. The chain's CDR3 is CAISDNPSAGANVLTF. CDR3 DNA sequence: TGTGCCATCAGTGACAATCCCAGCGCTGGGGCCAACGTCCTGACTTTC.

The genes are TRBV9 and TRBJ1-3, with 8 bases identical to TRBD1. V lost 0 bases to trimming and J lost 7 bases; unmatched junction nucleotides: 9. The CDR3 is made up of 16 amino acids. CDR1 is SGDLS, CDR2 YYNGEE, per germline. The CDR3 loop is CASSVGPGGGGNTIYF. The CDR3 DNA sequence: TGTGCCAGCAGCGTAGGGCCAGGGGGCGGAGGGAACACCATATATTTT.

The V and J genes are TRBV18 and TRBJ2-2; TRBD2 aligns across 15 bases. V shed 0 bases, J shed 3 bases, and the junction held 2 bases outside the gene matches. The V gene's germline CDR1 is KGHSH and CDR2 LQKENI. This CDR3 is built from 18 residues. The CDR3 bases are TGTGCCAGCTCACCACCGGGACTAGCGGGAGGATACACCGGGGAGCTGTTTTTT. Amino acids: CASSPPGLAGGYTGELFF.